This entry is about one TCR beta chain. The target of this receptor is not known. It has no much larger one-base neighbor in the sample; base qualities were not kept. Each collaborating institution followed its own protocols to collect whole blood in K2EDTA tubes. For TCRbeta analysis, collaborators shipped samples as frozen whole blood, isolated PBMCs, or DNA extracted from either of those sample types. TCRbeta CDR3 regions were amplified from genomic DNA using the immunoSEQ Assay, a bias-controlled multiplex PCR. Concerning the study's data processing: Within the assay, amplification of reference gene primers was used to estimate how many nucleated cells each sample contained. Sequence reads were collapsed and filtered to measure the absolute abundance of every unique TCRbeta CDR3 rearrangement. For each sample, productive Simpson clonality was calculated by taking the square root of Simpson's diversity index across productive rearrangements. TCRdb retrieved this table from immuneACCESS and kept in-frame rearrangements only. Not all clones are present; in checked studies, unresolved V genes account for under half, and no reason is known for the remainder. The V and J calls and clone size were taken over from that table, and D and trimming were inferred from the DNA. Counted in this sample were roughly 17,000 clones; about nine tenths of them appeared once. The ten largest account for approximately 5.2% of the sample.

The sample is drawn from a study of blood T cell repertoires in COVID-19 (dated by TCRdb to 2019 to 2021). As for the study more broadly: Samples covering the acute and convalescent phases of COVID-19 were provided by collaborators in the United States, Italy and Spain. The material from the prospective study consisted of cDNA or gDNA derived from T cells, B-cell-depleted T cells, or PBMCs. Deeply sampled blood TCRbeta repertoires from subjects exposed to, actively infected with, or recovered from COVID-19 were included in the dataset. A freely available public database, intended as a resource for researchers studying the immune response to SARS-CoV-2, is where the repertoires were released. Samples came from the ongoing ImmuneRACE study (first 160 participants) plus 1,254 subjects from 6 global collaborators. Sample metadata almost always included a de-identified subject ID, COVID-19 status, age in years and sex. Where HLA class I and class II types were available, the types were taken from metadata supplied by the sample provider, not from assay-based typing.

V is reduced by 4 bases and J by 0 bases, leaving a spacing of 12 bases between them. The CDR3 holds 15 amino acids from the cysteine to the phenylalanine. The only DNA kept is the CDR3, 45 bases in frame from the first base. In the germline V gene, CDR1 corresponds to SGHVS and CDR2 to FQNEAQ. What the authors observed across the whole study: The quantity of clinical and demographic metadata differed by source and by participant and was supplied without curation.

This clonotype was obtained from a human donor in a cohort sampled during active COVID-19. The chain is encoded by TRBV7-8 joined to TRBJ1-1, with the D gene uncertain. Material for sequencing was peripheral blood. The sequenced DNA: TGTGCCAGCAGCTCGGGGTCGGCCTTGAACACTGAAGCTTTCTTT. It translates as CASSSGSALNTEAFF. The CDR3 plus the reference TRBV7-8 and TRBJ1-1 genes for the other parts give the full variable domain: GAGVSQSPRYKVAKRGQDVALRCDPISGHVSLFWYQQALGQGPEFLTYFQNEAQLDKSGLPSDRFFAERPEGSVSTLKIQRTQQEDSAVYLCASSSGSALNTEAFFGQGTRLTVV.